The rows below give T cell receptor beta chains drawn from one sample of a study of naive and memory T cell subsets. MiXCR was run by TCRdb on the UMI-ligation and nested PCR reads, yielding one entry per CDR3 protein. The data show under 150,000 distinct CDR3 sequences, approximately 21% seen once. Sequencing input: naive CD8+ T cells from blood. The receptors here all came from a human donor in good health. The CDR3 runs from the conserved cysteine through the conserved F or W. A D gene is named only where the DNA matches it firmly. For some rows the clone size is stated as once, few or many, or as a class when expanded; others skip it.

TRBJ2-1,NA,NA,TRBV4-1,TGCGCCAGCAGCCATACTGATGAGCAGTTCTTC,CASSHTDEQFF
TRBJ1-1,NA,few,TRBV7-6,TGTGCCAGCAGCTTAGAACTGAACACTGAAGCTTTCTTT,CASSLELNTEAFF
TRBJ1-2,NA,few,TRBV29-1,TGCAGCGTTGAAACCGTCTATGGCTACACCTTC,CSVETVYGYTF
TRBJ2-1,NA,few,TRBV19,TGTGCCAGTAGTATGGGCGGGTTCGGTCATGAGCAGTTCTTC,CASSMGGFGHEQFF
TRBJ2-7,NA,NA,TRBV9,TGTGCCAGCAGCTCATCTCCTGGGACCTACGAGCAGTACTTC,CASSSSPGTYEQYF
TRBJ2-7,TRBD2,NA,TRBV28,TGTGCCAGCAGCGAGGGACTAGCGGTGTCCTACGAGCAGTACTTC,CASSEGLAVSYEQYF
TRBJ2-7,NA,NA,TRBV30,TGTGCCTGGAGTGACTCCGGAGAGCAGTACTTC,CAWSDSGEQYF
TRBJ2-7,NA,many,TRBV28,TGTGCCAGCAGTTCCCTCTACGAGCAGTACTTC,CASSSLYEQYF
TRBJ2-7,NA,NA,TRBV5-1,TGCGCCAGCAGCTTGACAGCCCAGCCCTACGAGCAGTACTTC,CASSLTAQPYEQYF
TRBJ2-6,NA,many,TRBV12-3/TRBV12-4,TGTGCCAGCAGCATCTCTGGGGCCAACGTCCTGACTTTC,CASSISGANVLTF
TRBJ1-5,TRBD1,NA,TRBV6-2/TRBV6-3,TGTGCCAGCAGCCCGGACAGGGTCGATCAGCCCCAGCATTTT,CASSPDRVDQPQHF
TRBJ1-4,TRBD1,NA,TRBV6-5,TGTGCCAGCAGCCTTACCCAGGGGGCAAGGGAAAAACTGTTTTTT,CASSLTQGAREKLFF
TRBJ2-1,NA,NA,TRBV29-1,TGCAGCGCCCAAGGGACTCATGAGCAGTTCTTC,CSAQGTHEQFF
TRBJ2-7,TRBD1,NA,TRBV28,TGTGCCAGCAGTTTAAAGGACAGGGCTTCCCCCTACGAGCAGTACTTC,CASSLKDRASPYEQYF
TRBJ2-1,TRBD2,NA,TRBV5-1,TGCGCCAGCAGCTTGGTTTATGGCGGGAGCTCCTACAATGAGCAGTTCTTC,CASSLVYGGSSYNEQFF
TRBJ1-4,NA,NA,TRBV6-1,TGTGCCAGCAGTGAAGCGATGTCATCAGGGAGGCCTAATGAAAAACTGTTTTTT,CASSEAMSSGRPNEKLFF
TRBJ2-4,NA,NA,TRBV7-9,TGTGCCAGCAGCTTCCAGCAGGACATTCAGTACTTC,CASSFQQDIQYF
TRBJ2-5,NA,NA,TRBV29-1,TGCAGCGTCACGAGGCCCAATGGGGAGACCCAGTACTTC,CSVTRPNGETQYF
TRBJ2-5,TRBD2,NA,TRBV27,TGTGCCAGCAGTTCATACACTAGCGGAAGTTACCAAGAGACCCAGTACTTC,CASSSYTSGSYQETQYF
TRBJ2-1,NA,few,TRBV7-2,TGTGCCAGCACCTCATCCCATGAGCAGTTCTTC,CASTSSHEQFF
TRBJ2-7,TRBD1,few,TRBV6-2/TRBV6-3,TGTGCCAGCAGTTACTCGATTCCGACAGGGTTCACCTACGAGCAGTACTTC,CASSYSIPTGFTYEQYF
TRBJ2-1,TRBD2,NA,TRBV5-4,TGTGCCAGCGCGACTAGCTGGGGCAACAATGAGCAGTTCTTC,CASATSWGNNEQFF
TRBJ2-7,NA,NA,TRBV5-1,TGCGCCAGCAGCTTGGATCACTACGAGCAGTACTTC,CASSLDHYEQYF
TRBJ2-7,TRBD1,few,TRBV4-1,TGCGCCAGCAGCCAAGACCCTGGGACAGCGTATGTTCAGTACTTC,CASSQDPGTAYVQYF
TRBJ2-2,NA,NA,TRBV7-6,TGTGCCAGCAGTAAAACCCCGGACAGCTTCACCGGGGAGCTGTTTTTT,CASSKTPDSFTGELFF
TRBJ2-7,NA,NA,TRBV6-5,TGTGCCAGTACTGGACAGTCCTACGAGCAGTACTTC,CASTGQSYEQYF
TRBJ1-2,NA,NA,TRBV27,TGTGCCAGCAGTTTATCGTACCCCCCATCATATGGCTACACCTTC,CASSLSYPPSYGYTF
TRBJ2-7,TRBD1,once,TRBV20-1,TGCAGTGCTAAGGGACAGAGGGGCTCCTACGAGCAGTACTTC,CSAKGQRGSYEQYF
TRBJ2-2,NA,NA,TRBV5-4,TGTGCCAGCAGCCGGACAGTGAACACCGGGGAGCTGTTTTTT,CASSRTVNTGELFF
TRBJ2-7,NA,few,TRBV28,TGTGCCAGCAGTTTAGACAGGTTCACCTACGAGCAGTACTTC,CASSLDRFTYEQYF
TRBJ2-7,NA,few,TRBV13,TGTGCCAGCAGCATATCCCCCAACGAGCAGTACTTC,CASSISPNEQYF
TRBJ2-5,TRBD1,few,TRBV10-3,TGTGCCATCAGTGACTACCGGGACAGCCAAGAGACCCAGTACTTC,CAISDYRDSQETQYF
TRBJ2-2,NA,few,TRBV10-1,TGCGCCAGCAGTGAGTTAAAGGGGTTGGCTTCGAACACCGGGGAGCTGTTTTTT,CASSELKGLASNTGELFF
TRBJ1-5,NA,NA,TRBV4-1,TGCGCCAGCAGCCAAGCAGCGGGTCAGCCCCAGCATTTT,CASSQAAGQPQHF
TRBJ2-1,TRBD2,NA,TRBV7-9,TGTGCCAGCAGCTTAGCGACTAGCGGGTGGTACAATGAGCAGTTCTTC,CASSLATSGWYNEQFF
TRBJ1-5,NA,few,TRBV24-1,TGTGCCACCAGTGATTTGTATAGCAATCAGCCCCAGCATTTT,CATSDLYSNQPQHF
TRBJ2-3,NA,NA,TRBV14,TGTGCCAGCAGCCCCATTGATAGCACAGATACGCAGTATTTT,CASSPIDSTDTQYF
TRBJ2-1,TRBD2,few,TRBV12-3/TRBV12-4,TGTGCCAGCAGTTTCACTAGCGGGAACTACAATGAGCAGTTCTTC,CASSFTSGNYNEQFF
TRBJ2-4,NA,few,TRBV27,TGTGCCAGCAGTTTTGGGGATCCCACGCGAGGGATTCAGTACTTC,CASSFGDPTRGIQYF
TRBJ2-7,NA,NA,TRBV10-3,TGTGCCATCACCCAGGGTTTCGACTACGAGCAGTACTTC,CAITQGFDYEQYF
TRBJ2-7,NA,few,TRBV4-1,TGCGCCAGCAGCCAAGTAGGGGGGCCCGACGAGCAGTACTTC,CASSQVGGPDEQYF
TRBJ1-1,NA,NA,TRBV12-3/TRBV12-4,TGTGCCAGCGGCTTCCAGACATCGGGAAACACTGAAGCTTTCTTT,CASGFQTSGNTEAFF
TRBJ2-3,TRBD1,few,TRBV5-1,TGCGCCAGCGCGATGAGGGGACAGGGCACAGATACGCAGTATTTT,CASAMRGQGTDTQYF
TRBJ2-7,TRBD1,NA,TRBV27,TGTGCCAGCAGTTTATGGCCGACAGGGCCTCGACCTGAGCAGTACTTC,CASSLWPTGPRPEQYF
TRBJ2-7,NA,once,TRBV19,TGTGCCAGTAGTATTTCAGGGAGCATGTACGAGCAGTACTTC,CASSISGSMYEQYF
TRBJ2-2,NA,few,TRBV28,TGTGCCAGCAGTTTAGGGCAGGGATCGAACACCGGGGAGCTGTTTTTT,CASSLGQGSNTGELFF
TRBJ2-7,TRBD1,few,TRBV6-1,TGTGCCAGCAGTGGTCCCGGGACAGGCTACGAGCAGTACTTC,CASSGPGTGYEQYF
TRBJ2-7,NA,few,TRBV27,TGTGCCAGCACCGGGGGGCCGGGGGAGCAGTACTTC,CASTGGPGEQYF